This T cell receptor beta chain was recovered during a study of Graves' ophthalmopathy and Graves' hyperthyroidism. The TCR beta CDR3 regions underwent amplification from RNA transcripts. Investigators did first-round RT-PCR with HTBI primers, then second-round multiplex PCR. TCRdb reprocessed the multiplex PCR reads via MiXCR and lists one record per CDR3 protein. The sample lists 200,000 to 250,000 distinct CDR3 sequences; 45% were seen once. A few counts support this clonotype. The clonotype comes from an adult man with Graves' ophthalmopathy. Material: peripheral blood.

CDR3 in amino acids: CATSEGQGETQYF. The CDR3 bases are TGTGCCACCAGTGAGGGACAGGGAGAGACCCAGTACTTC. The chain joins TRBV24-1 to TRBJ2-5; 9 bases line up with TRBD1. Germline V gene data show CDR1 as KGHDR and CDR2 as SFDVKD. Germline trimming cut 4 bases from V and 4 bases from J; bases unmatched to any gene: 0. The CDR3 loop spans 13 amino acids.